The T cell receptor (beta chain) described here comes from a study of blood T cell repertoires in COVID-19. Study in general: There were acute and convalescent COVID-19 samples, and they came from the United States, Italy and Spain. T cells, B-cell-depleted T cells, or PBMCs provided the cDNA or gDNA that served as material.

Researchers sorted participants into cohorts using their self-reported clinical history. Recovered status applied to Cohort 3 donors who had two consecutive negative PCRs. It also applied to those with clearance or with symptom resolution. Data came from immunoSEQ multiplex PCR; TCRdb stores just in-frame clones and leaves some out. The table includes 250,000 to 350,000 clones, 80% to 90% detected once. Germline CDR1 is KGHSH and CDR2 is LQKENI. The germline V and J ends were trimmed by 3 bases and 1 base, with 9 bases remaining between them. The CDR3 contains 14 residues. The receptor comes from a woman in her 30s who had recovered from COVID-19. The chain carries TRBV18 and TRBJ1-1, with D unclear. Sequencing input: PBMCs or T cells enriched from blood (not recorded which). CDR3 sequence reads: CASSPRTPNTEAFF. In DNA, the CDR3 is TGTGCCAGCTCACCGAGAACCCCGAACACTGAAGCTTTCTTT.